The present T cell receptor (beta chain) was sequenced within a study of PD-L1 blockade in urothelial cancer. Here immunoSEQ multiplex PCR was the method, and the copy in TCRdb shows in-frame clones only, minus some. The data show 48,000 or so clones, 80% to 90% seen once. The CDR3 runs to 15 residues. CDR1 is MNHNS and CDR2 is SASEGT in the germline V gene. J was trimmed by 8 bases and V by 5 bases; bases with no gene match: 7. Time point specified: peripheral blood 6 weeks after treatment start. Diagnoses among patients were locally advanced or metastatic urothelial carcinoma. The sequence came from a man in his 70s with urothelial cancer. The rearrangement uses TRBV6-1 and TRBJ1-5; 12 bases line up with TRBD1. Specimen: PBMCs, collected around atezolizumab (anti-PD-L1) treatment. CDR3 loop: CASSPGQGAREPQHF. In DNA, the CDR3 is TGTGCCAGCAGTCCGGGACAGGGGGCGCGAGAGCCCCAGCATTTT.